This TCR beta chain was captured by sequencing in a study of CD8 T cells in Susac syndrome. Germline CDR1 SGHTA, CDR2 FQGNSA. The CDR3 runs to 16 residues. Trimming cost V 5 bases and J 5 bases; bases outside gene matches: 5. An amount of RNA that ranged from roughly 0.5 to 1 ug was reverse transcribed with random hexamers. From the immunoSEQ multiplex PCR reads, TCRdb called clonotypes with MiXCR, one entry per CDR3 protein. Among approximately 160,000 distinct CDR3 sequences listed, approximately 95% were seen once. Sequencing of TCR beta was undertaken in CD8+ and CD4+ T cells derived from blood. This receptor was identified in a human donor with Susac syndrome. What was sequenced was CD4+ T cells from PBMCs. J is TRBJ2-1 and V is TRBV7-2; 14 nucleotides match TRBD2. For the CDR3, the DNA is TGTGCCAGCAGCCCGCCGGGACTAGCGGGGGACAATGAGCAGTTCTTC. This encodes CASSPPGLAGDNEQFF.